A single sample gave rise to the 22 T cell receptor beta chains below, sequenced in a study of control samples from healthy donors and cancer patients (TCRdb year 2020). The library came from the immunoSEQ multiplex PCR assay. In its TCRdb copy, this immuneACCESS table keeps in-frame sequences only and misses some clones. Where compared with another copy, unresolved V genes explain less than half of these, and the others have no known cause. This sample comprises around 150,000 clones, roughly 94% of them detected only once. More than 8% of the sample goes to the ten largest clones. The sequenced sample consisted of blood. These receptors were collected from a woman aged 40 to 50 in good health.

This clone was detected once. The chain employs TRBV29-1 and TRBJ1-2; D is perhaps TRBD1 (5 bases). Between the trimmed V and J ends, which lost 1 base and 3 bases, there was a span of 9 bases. The CDR3 is 13 amino acids. In germline, CDR1 is SQVTM, CDR2 ANQGSEA. The CDR3 region is CSVEGGTDYGYTF. As DNA, the CDR3 is TGCAGCGTTGAAGGGGGGACGGACTATGGCTACACCTTC.

This chain joins TRBV6-2 or TRBV6-3 and TRBJ1-5; the D is unclear. CDR1 MNHEY and CDR2 SVGEGT come from the germline V gene. The CDR3 runs 16 residues. Trimming cost V 4 bases and J 2 bases, with 15 bases left between them. CDR3 residues: CASSSERRNGNQPQHF. CDR3 nucleotide sequence: TGTGCCAGCAGTTCTGAACGCCGGAACGGCAATCAGCCCCAGCATTTT.

CDR3 residues: CASSELGDPEAFF. CDR3 DNA sequence: TGTGCCAGCAGTGAATTGGGCGACCCTGAAGCTTTCTTT. The chain employs TRBV25-1 and TRBJ1-1; D gene ambiguous. Trimming cost V 1 base and J 6 bases, with 9 bases left between them. The CDR3 totals 13 residues. CDR1 and CDR2 (germline): MGHDK, SYGVNS.

V is TRBV11-2 and J is TRBJ1-4; D might be TRBD1 (5 bases). CDR1 SGHAT and CDR2 FQNNGV come from the germline V gene. The CDR3 is 15 amino acids. Trimming took off 1 base at V and 4 bases at J, with 10 bases between the two ends. The CDR3 protein is CASSLAWGFNEKLFF. CDR3 coding DNA: TGTGCCAGCAGCTTAGCTTGGGGGTTTAATGAAAAACTGTTTTTT.

The genes are TRBV7-6 and TRBJ1-1; D is unclear. The CDR3 sequence is 15 residues long. V lost 5 bases to trimming and J lost 4 bases, with 17 bases between them. Germline CDR1 reads SGHVS; CDR2 reads FNYEAQ. The CDR3: CASSLWTDRSTEAFF. CDR3 in DNA: TGTGCCAGCAGCCTTTGGACGGACCGGTCCACTGAAGCTTTCTTT.

The chain uses TRBV10-3 and TRBJ1-5; 10 bases line up with TRBD1. The germline V gene has CDR1 ENHRY and CDR2 SYGVKD. This CDR3 spans 18 amino acids. The ends lost 4 bases at V and 4 bases at J; junction bases unmatched: 13. The CDR3 region is CAISVGTLMGQGNQPQHF. The CDR3 bases are TGTGCCATCAGTGTTGGCACCCTAATGGGACAGGGGAATCAGCCCCAGCATTTT.

The CDR3 bases are TGTGCCATCAGTGACAGGGGCTACGAGCAGTACTTC. Its translation is CAISDRGYEQYF. J is TRBJ2-7 and V is TRBV10-3; TRBD1 is a possible D gene (6 bases). CDR1 is ENHRY and CDR2 is SYGVKD in the germline V gene. The CDR3 extends over 12 amino acids. V dropped 3 bases and J dropped 3 bases, with 6 bases sitting between them.

The chain is built from TRBV5-8 and TRBJ1-1; 11 bases are shared with TRBD1. Germline V CDR1 and CDR2: SGHTS, YDEGEE. This CDR3 is built from 17 residues. V gave up 0 bases and J gave up 4 bases; unmatched junction bases: 8. CDR3 sequence: CASSLGPPGTGGTEAFF. CDR3 nucleotide sequence: TGTGCCAGCAGCTTGGGACCCCCCGGGACAGGGGGCACTGAAGCTTTCTTT.

The CDR3 spells CASSLGGTGRSNYGYTF. In DNA form, the CDR3 reads TGTGCCAGCAGCTTAGGCGGGACAGGACGGTCTAACTATGGCTACACCTTC. The chain links TRBV11-2 to TRBJ1-2, with 8 bases identical to TRBD1. The CDR3 runs 17 residues. CDR1 SGHAT and CDR2 FQNNGV come from the germline V gene. V lost 1 base to trimming and J lost 0 bases; unmatched junction nucleotides: 7.

The genes are TRBV7-9 and TRBJ2-5; D is perhaps TRBD1 (5 bases). CDR3 length equals 13 residues. CDR1 and CDR2 from the germline V gene are SEHNR and FQNEAQ (reference sequence). With 5 bases removed from V and 5 bases from J, the gap between germline ends came to 12 bases. The chain's CDR3 is CASSRRVGETQYF. CDR3 DNA: TGTGCCAGCAGCCGCAGGGTGGGGGAGACCCAGTACTTC. The full variable domain, with the rest looked up from reference TRBV7-9 and TRBJ2-5, is DTGVSQNPRHKITKRGQNVTFRCDPISEHNRLYWYRQTLGQGPEFLTYFQNEAQLEKSRLLSDRFSAERPKGSFSTLEIQRTEQGDSAMYLCASSRRVGETQYFGPGTRLLVL.

A few counts support this clone. CDR3 amino acids: CASSQTSGSGDTQYF. The CDR3 DNA sequence: TGTGCCAGCAGCCAAACTAGCGGGAGTGGAGATACGCAGTATTTT. The chain couples TRBV7-8 to TRBJ2-3, with TRBD2 matching 11 bases. The germline V gene has CDR1 SGHVS and CDR2 FQNEAQ. V gave up 5 bases and J gave up 5 bases; unmatched junction bases: 6. The length of the CDR3 is 15 residues.

This clone was counted once. The V and J genes are TRBV20-1 and TRBJ2-7; perhaps TRBD1 as D (6 bases). Per germline, CDR1 DFQATT and CDR2 SNEGSKA (reference sequence). The CDR3 contains 12 residues. The V end was cut by 3 bases, the J end by 5 bases, with 11 bases between. DNA for the CDR3: TGCAGTGCTAGTGGGGGCGGCCACGAGCAGTACTTC. Protein product: CSASGGGHEQYF.

This sequence joins TRBV4-1 and TRBJ1-3; D call uncertain. The CDR3 is made up of 15 amino acids. Germline CDR1 is MGHRA and CDR2 is YSYEKL. Trimming stripped 3 bases from V and 0 bases from J, with 9 bases between. This chain's CDR3 is CASSHLDPSGNTIYF. DNA for the CDR3: TGCGCCAGCAGCCATTTAGACCCCTCTGGAAACACCATATATTTT.

The chain is built from TRBV7-9 and TRBJ2-7, with TRBD1 matching over 8 bases. The CDR3 consists of 15 residues. The V segment lost 7 bases and the J segment 3 bases; nucleotides outside the gene matches: 11. Germline V gives CDR1 SEHNR, CDR2 FQNEAQ (reference sequence). CDR3: CASIKSPDRGYEQYF. The CDR3 DNA follows: TGTGCCAGCATTAAAAGCCCCGACAGGGGCTACGAGCAGTACTTC.

The rearrangement links TRBV9 to TRBJ2-7; 7 bases match TRBD2. This CDR3 is 15 amino acids long. Germline CDR1 SGDLS, CDR2 YYNGEE. The V segment lost 0 bases and the J segment 5 bases; nucleotides outside the gene matches: 8. CDR3 DNA: TGTGCCAGCAGCGTAGGGCCGGGGGGAGCCCACGAGCAGTACTTC. Translated: CASSVGPGGAHEQYF. The full variable domain, in which reference TRBV9 and TRBJ2-7 provide the parts outside the CDR3, is DSGVTQTPKHLITATGQRVTLRCSPRSGDLSVYWYQQSLDQGLQFLIQYYNGEERAKGNILERFSAQQFPDLHSELNLSSLELGDSALYFCASSVGPGGAHEQYFGPGTRLTVT.

The chain is built from TRBV9 and TRBJ1-5; D gene uncertain. Trimming left V 4 bases short and J 5 bases short, with 13 bases between. This CDR3 region has 14 residues. The germline gives CDR1 SGDLS, CDR2 YYNGEE. In DNA, the CDR3 is TGTGCCAGCAGCCTGGGAGGAGATGATCAGCCCCAGCATTTT. Its translation is CASSLGGDDQPQHF.

The chain combines TRBV5-1 with TRBJ2-7; 9 nucleotides align to TRBD1. The CDR3 consists of 13 residues. V lost 5 bases and J lost 6; bases outside the gene matches: 6. Looked up from germline, CDR1 is SGHRS and CDR2 is YFSETQ. The CDR3 is CASSTGTGFEQYF. The CDR3 DNA sequence: TGCGCCAGCAGTACCGGGACAGGGTTCGAGCAGTACTTC.

This clone was seen a single time. The V and J genes are TRBV28 and TRBJ1-2; TRBD1 agrees at 7 bases. Germline values: CDR1 MDHEN, CDR2 SYDVKM. The length of the CDR3 is 17 residues. With 1 base clipped from V and 0 bases from J, the junction kept 8 bases outside the gene matches. The CDR3 DNA sequence: TGTGCCAGCAGTTTATACAGGGGACGCACTGCTAACTATGGCTACACCTTC. Amino acids: CASSLYRGRTANYGYTF.

The J gene is TRBJ2-3, the V gene TRBV20-1, with D possibly TRBD2 on 5 matching bases. V lost 3 bases to trimming and J lost 2 bases, with 12 bases between them. The CDR3 is made up of 14 amino acids. Germline CDR1 DFQATT, CDR2 SNEGSKA (reference sequence). CDR3 region: CSASLTTITDTQYF. Here the CDR3 DNA reads TGCAGTGCTAGTCTGACTACCATCACAGATACGCAGTATTTT.

V usage is TRBV5-1 and J usage is TRBJ1-4, with D perhaps matching TRBD1 (5 bases). CDR3 length: 14 amino acids. V was trimmed by 4 bases and J by 3 bases, leaving 10 bases between them. Per germline, CDR1 SGHRS and CDR2 YFSETQ. The CDR3 reads CASSGGTANEKLFF. CDR3 DNA: TGCGCCAGCAGCGGAGGGACGGCTAATGAAAAACTGTTTTTT.

The chain carries TRBV12-5 and TRBJ2-5; D perhaps matches TRBD1 (5 bases). This CDR3 is built from 14 residues. V was trimmed by 3 bases and J by 2 bases, leaving 10 bases between them. Germline-derived CDR1 and CDR2 are LGHNT and FRNRAP. The CDR3 loop reads CASGFVDRQETQYF. CDR3 sequence (DNA): TGTGCTAGTGGTTTTGTAGACAGACAAGAGACCCAGTACTTC.

The chain employs TRBV5-1 and TRBJ2-7; 10 nucleotides agree with TRBD1. Germline V gives CDR1 SGHRS, CDR2 YFSETQ. The ends lost 4 bases at V and 2 bases at J; junction bases unmatched: 6. There are 15 residues in the CDR3. The CDR3 here is CASSEGTGVTYEQYF. CDR3 DNA: TGCGCCAGCAGCGAGGGGACAGGGGTTACCTACGAGCAGTACTTC.